The following is a T cell receptor beta chain sequence with its context. What it recognizes is unknown. This CDR3 is built from 16 residues. V dropped 5 bases and J dropped 2 bases, with 19 bases sitting between them. Germline V gene data show CDR1 as SGHTA and CDR2 as FQGNSA. This was a survey-level run. Repertoires were generated with immunoSEQ multiplex PCR, while TCRdb's copy carries only in-frame clones and drops some. The sample holds tens of thousands of clones, about 91% seen once. This entry comes from a study of STAT5B mutations in CD4+ large granular lymphocyte leukemia. Study findings and constraints: CD4-sorted patient repertoires seemed more clonal than healthy CD4+ repertoires.

What was sequenced was CD4+ T cells from blood buffy coats. This receptor was obtained from a human donor in good health. This chain connects TRBV7-2 to TRBJ2-7; D could derive from TRBD1 or TRBD2 (5 bases each). The CDR3 reads CASSLHGTTIPYEQYF. The CDR3 DNA reads TGTGCCAGCAGCCTACACGGGACCACCATCCCCTACGAGCAGTACTTC.